The 11 T cell receptor beta chains in this list originate from one sample, sequenced in a study of radiation and T cells in renal cell carcinoma (TCRdb year 2020). The time point label on this specimen signifies: blood 4 weeks post-SBRT, at nephrectomy. This specimen's treatment or condition label, interpreted: 15 Gy SBRT to primary tumor, nephrectomy 4 weeks later. The method was the immunoSEQ multiplex PCR assay. TCRdb re-hosts the immuneACCESS table, in-frame sequences only. Its copies lack some clones; in the studies checked, an unresolved V gene accounts for under half of them, and the cause for the rest is not known. In all, the sample holds fewer than 200,000 clones, and 88% of those were seen once. Around 10% of the sample is taken by the ten largest. The sample in question was blood, obtained from a patient whose treatment included radiotherapy and nephrectomy. These receptors all stem from a woman in her forties or fifties with renal cell carcinoma.

CDR3 sequence reads: CASSLVGANYGYTF. DNA for the CDR3: TGTGCCAGCAGCTTGGTTGGAGCTAACTATGGCTACACCTTC. This rearrangement joins TRBV5-5 to TRBJ1-2; D remains ambiguous. CDR1 SGHKS and CDR2 YYEKEE come from the germline V gene (reference sequence). The CDR3 contains 14 residues. Trimming took off 0 bases at V and 0 bases at J, with 6 bases between the two ends.

This clone was detected a few times. The CDR3 protein is CASILDGYEQYF. CDR3 coding DNA: TGTGCCAGCATCTTGGACGGCTACGAGCAGTACTTC. The chain is built from TRBV7-8 and TRBJ2-7; D gene uncertain. The V end was cut by 7 bases, the J end by 3 bases, with 10 bases between. The V gene's germline CDR1 is SGHVS and CDR2 FQNEAQ. This CDR3 region has 12 residues.

Written as DNA, the CDR3 is TGCGCCAGCAGCTTGGGGGACAGGGGGCTCACTGAAGCTTTCTTT. It codes for CASSLGDRGLTEAFF. The chain joins TRBV5-1 to TRBJ1-1, with 12 bases aligning to TRBD1. The CDR3 totals 15 residues. Trimming at V came to 0 bases and at J to 4 bases, leaving 1 base not matched to a gene. Germline V gives CDR1 SGHRS, CDR2 YFSETQ.

This chain connects TRBV7-3 to TRBJ2-3; 11 bases line up with TRBD2. From germline, CDR1 is SGHTA and CDR2 FQGTGA. This CDR3 is built from 15 residues. V shed 5 bases and J 1 base; nucleotides not matched to a gene: 2. Written as DNA, the CDR3 is TGTGCCAGCAGCGTGGGACTAGCGGGCACAGATACGCAGTATTTT. Residues: CASSVGLAGTDTQYF.

V usage is TRBV15 and J usage is TRBJ2-5, with D tentatively TRBD1 or TRBD2 (6 bases each). V dropped 6 bases and J dropped 2 bases, with 19 bases sitting between them. The CDR3 sequence is 16 residues long. From germline, CDR1 is LNHNV and CDR2 YYDKDF (reference sequence). The CDR3 sequence is CATSPLGGSHQETQYF. The DNA for the CDR3 is TGTGCCACCAGTCCTCTGGGGGGCAGCCATCAAGAGACCCAGTACTTC. Full variable domain (remainder filled in from reference TRBV15 and TRBJ2-5): DAMVIQNPRYQVTQFGKPVTLSCSQTLNHNVMYWYQQKSSQAPKLLFHYYDKDFNNEADTPDNFQSRRPNTSFCFLDIRSPGLGDTAMYLCATSPLGGSHQETQYFGPGTRLLVL.

J is TRBJ2-2 and V is TRBV5-1, with TRBD1 matching over 8 bases. V trimming: 7 bases; J trimming: 6 bases; junction bases outside the gene matches: 11. Germline V gives CDR1 SGHRS, CDR2 YFSETQ. This CDR3 is 15 amino acids long. CDR3 bases: TGCGCCAGCCTCCAGGGGGCCAATTTTCCCGGGGAGCTGTTTTTT. It is translated as CASLQGANFPGELFF.

The chain links TRBV19 to TRBJ2-1, with TRBD1 as a possible D gene (5 bases). CDR1 and CDR2 from the germline V gene are LNHDA and SQIVND (reference sequence). With 6 bases removed from V and 10 bases from J, the gap between germline ends came to 16 bases. This CDR3 has 13 residues. The CDR3 here is CASSGHSGREQFF. DNA of the CDR3: TGTGCCAGTAGCGGACACTCAGGTCGGGAGCAGTTCTTC.

The chain joins TRBV9 to TRBJ2-7, with 8 bases matching TRBD1. In germline, CDR1 is SGDLS, CDR2 YYNGEE. J lost 2 bases, V lost 4 bases, and 8 bases had no gene match. CDR3 length equals 15 residues. CDR3 loop: CASSTGGSGAYEQYF. CDR3 in DNA: TGTGCCAGCAGCACAGGGGGGTCGGGGGCCTACGAGCAGTACTTC.

The chain uses TRBV29-1 and TRBJ1-5; no reliable D call. The V gene's germline CDR1 is SQVTM and CDR2 ANQGSEA. The V end was cut by 6 bases, the J end by 4 bases, with 19 bases between. The CDR3 length is 15 residues. In DNA form, the CDR3 reads TGCAGCGTGACCACTTCCGGGGTCGAGAATCAGCCCCAGCATTTT. This translates into CSVTTSGVENQPQHF.

This chain links TRBV9 with TRBJ1-3; TRBD1 might be the D (6 bases). The germline V gene encodes CDR1 SGDLS and CDR2 YYNGEE. The CDR3 runs 15 residues. V lost 0 bases and J 2 bases, leaving 9 bases between the germline ends. The CDR3 sequence is CASSVEGTPGNTIYF. CDR3 DNA sequence: TGTGCCAGCAGCGTAGAAGGGACACCTGGAAACACCATATATTTT.

This rearrangement joins TRBV7-2 to TRBJ2-1; 8 nucleotides agree with TRBD2. This CDR3 contains 15 residues. The V gene's germline CDR1 is SGHTA and CDR2 FQGNSA. Trimming at V came to 8 bases and at J to 3 bases, leaving 9 bases not matched to a gene. The DNA of the CDR3 is TGTGCCAGCCAAGGGAGCGGGGGAGGCTACAATGAGCAGTTCTTC. Translated: CASQGSGGGYNEQFF.